A selection of T cell receptor beta chains follows, all from one sample in a study of T cell responses to AZD1222 COVID-19 vaccine. Here immunoSEQ multiplex PCR was the method, and the copy in TCRdb shows in-frame clones only, minus some. This table has approximately 140,000 clones, 80% to 95% appearing once. This sample comprised peripheral blood, obtained 28 days after the second AZD1222 dose. These receptors all stem from an adult who received the AZD1222 COVID-19 vaccine. CDR3s include the opening cysteine and the closing phenylalanine or tryptophan. A D gene is named only where the DNA matches it firmly. Only part of the rows carry a size: once, few, many, or a class if the clone is expanded.

d_call: -; j_call: TRBJ1-5; clone_size: -; v_call: TRBV24-1; cdr3_nt: TGTGCCCCAGGGGAGCTAGGCAATCAGCCCCAGCATTTT; cdr3_aa: CAPGELGNQPQHF
d_call: -; j_call: TRBJ2-1; clone_size: -; v_call: TRBV7-6; cdr3_nt: TGTGCCAGCAGCTTATATGATGAGCAGTTCTTC; cdr3_aa: CASSLYDEQFF
d_call: TRBD2; j_call: TRBJ2-3; clone_size: once; v_call: TRBV15; cdr3_nt: TGTGCCACCAGCAGAGGTGGGACTAGCGGTCGCACAGATACGCAGTATTTT; cdr3_aa: CATSRGGTSGRTDTQYF
d_call: TRBD2; j_call: TRBJ2-3; clone_size: -; v_call: TRBV5-1; cdr3_nt: TGCGCCAGCAGCCGCGGACTAGCGGGAGTTAACACAGATACGCAGTATTTT; cdr3_aa: CASSRGLAGVNTDTQYF
d_call: -; j_call: TRBJ1-2; clone_size: once; v_call: TRBV12-3/TRBV12-4; cdr3_nt: TGTGCCAGCAAACAAACCTCTAACTATGGCTACACCTTC; cdr3_aa: CASKQTSNYGYTF
d_call: TRBD1; j_call: TRBJ1-6; clone_size: -; v_call: TRBV5-1; cdr3_nt: TGCGCCAGCAGTTCGGCGACAGGGTCCGGCGGGTCACCCCTCCACTTT; cdr3_aa: CASSSATGSGGSPLHF
d_call: TRBD1; j_call: TRBJ1-5; clone_size: -; v_call: TRBV28; cdr3_nt: TGTGCCAGCAGCACAGGGGTCCCGTTACTTAGCAATCAGCCCCAGCATTTT; cdr3_aa: CASSTGVPLLSNQPQHF
d_call: -; j_call: TRBJ2-3; clone_size: -; v_call: TRBV6-5; cdr3_nt: TGTGCCAGCAGTTACTCGAGCGTAGGGGCGCAGTATTTT; cdr3_aa: CASSYSSVGAQYF
d_call: TRBD1; j_call: TRBJ1-1; clone_size: -; v_call: TRBV6-5; cdr3_nt: TGTGCCAGCACTCCGGACAGGGGATCCACTGAAGCTTTCTTT; cdr3_aa: CASTPDRGSTEAFF
d_call: TRBD1; j_call: TRBJ1-6; clone_size: -; v_call: TRBV19; cdr3_nt: TGTGCCAGTACCGGATGGGGACGACAGGGGGACGATAATTCACCCCTCCACTTT; cdr3_aa: CASTGWGRQGDDNSPLHF
d_call: -; j_call: TRBJ2-7; clone_size: -; v_call: TRBV19; cdr3_nt: TGTGCCAGTAGTATAGTAGGGGAAGGCTGCTCCTACGAGCAGTACTTC; cdr3_aa: CASSIVGEGCSYEQYF
d_call: -; j_call: TRBJ1-4; clone_size: -; v_call: TRBV18; cdr3_nt: TGTGCCAGCTCATCCAAAATTGCAACTAATGAAAAACTGTTTTTT; cdr3_aa: CASSSKIATNEKLFF
d_call: -; j_call: TRBJ1-1; clone_size: few; v_call: TRBV7-2; cdr3_nt: TGTGCCAGCAGCTTATATGCTGGACAGAACACTGAAGCTTTCTTT; cdr3_aa: CASSLYAGQNTEAFF
d_call: -; j_call: TRBJ1-1; clone_size: -; v_call: TRBV3-1/TRBV3-2; cdr3_nt: TGTGCCAGCAGCCAAAATTTAGGGGGGTACACTGAAGCTTTCTTT; cdr3_aa: CASSQNLGGYTEAFF
d_call: -; j_call: TRBJ2-3; clone_size: -; v_call: TRBV3-1/TRBV3-2; cdr3_nt: TGTGCCAGCAGCCAAACAGATACGCAGTATTTT; cdr3_aa: CASSQTDTQYF
d_call: TRBD2; j_call: TRBJ2-1; clone_size: -; v_call: TRBV10-3; cdr3_nt: TGTGCCATCAGCGGCGGGGGGCAAGACAATGAGCAGTTCTTC; cdr3_aa: CAISGGGQDNEQFF
d_call: -; j_call: TRBJ1-1; clone_size: -; v_call: TRBV7-9; cdr3_nt: TGTGCCAGCAGCGAGACAGTGAACACTGAAGCTTTCTTT; cdr3_aa: CASSETVNTEAFF
d_call: -; j_call: TRBJ2-3; clone_size: -; v_call: TRBV6-4; cdr3_nt: TGTGCCAGCAGTGAAAAGCCGGGAGAGACAGATACGCAGTATTTT; cdr3_aa: CASSEKPGETDTQYF
d_call: -; j_call: TRBJ1-2; clone_size: -; v_call: TRBV4-1; cdr3_nt: TGCGCCAGCAGCCAAGGACAGGAGGGGACCTATGGCTACACCTTC; cdr3_aa: CASSQGQEGTYGYTF
d_call: TRBD2; j_call: TRBJ2-2; clone_size: -; v_call: TRBV7-2; cdr3_nt: TGTGCCAGCAGCTTAAGCGGGGGAATCTTGAACACCGGGGAGCTGTTTTTT; cdr3_aa: CASSLSGGILNTGELFF